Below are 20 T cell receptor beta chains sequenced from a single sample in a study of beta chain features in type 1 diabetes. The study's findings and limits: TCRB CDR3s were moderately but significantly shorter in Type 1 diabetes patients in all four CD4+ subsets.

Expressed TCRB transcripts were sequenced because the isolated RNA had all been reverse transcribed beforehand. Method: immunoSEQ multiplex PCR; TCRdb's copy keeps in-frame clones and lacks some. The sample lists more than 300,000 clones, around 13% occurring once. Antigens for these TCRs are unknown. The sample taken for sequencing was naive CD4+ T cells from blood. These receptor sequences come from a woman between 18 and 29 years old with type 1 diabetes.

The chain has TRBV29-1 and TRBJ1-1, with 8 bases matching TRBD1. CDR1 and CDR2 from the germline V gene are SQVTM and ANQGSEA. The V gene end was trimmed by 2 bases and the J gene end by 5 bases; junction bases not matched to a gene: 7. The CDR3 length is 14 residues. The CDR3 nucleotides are TGCAGCGTTGAATCACGCAGGGGGCGGACTGAAGCTTTCTTT. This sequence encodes CSVESRRGRTEAFF.

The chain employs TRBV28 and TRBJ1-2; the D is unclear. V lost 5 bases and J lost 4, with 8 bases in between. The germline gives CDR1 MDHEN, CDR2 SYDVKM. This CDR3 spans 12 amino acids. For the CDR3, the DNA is TGTGCCAGCAGTCCCGGGTTCTATGGCTACACCTTC. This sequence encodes CASSPGFYGYTF.

The CDR3 sequence is CSVRRAAEQYF. The CDR3 DNA follows: TGCAGCGTTCGCAGGGCGGCCGAGCAGTACTTC. The V gene is TRBV29-1, the J gene TRBJ2-7; a possible D gene is TRBD1 (5 bases). With 5 bases removed from V and 6 bases from J, the gap between germline ends came to 11 bases. The germline V gene encodes CDR1 SQVTM and CDR2 ANQGSEA. The CDR3 runs 11 residues.

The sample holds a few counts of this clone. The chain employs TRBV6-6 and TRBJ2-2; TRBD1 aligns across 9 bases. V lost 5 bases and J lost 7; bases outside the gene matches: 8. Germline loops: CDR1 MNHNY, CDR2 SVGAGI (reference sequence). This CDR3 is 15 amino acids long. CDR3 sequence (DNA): TGTGCCAGCAGTCACACGGGGGGACAGGGCGGGGAGCTGTTTTTT. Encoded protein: CASSHTGGQGGELFF.

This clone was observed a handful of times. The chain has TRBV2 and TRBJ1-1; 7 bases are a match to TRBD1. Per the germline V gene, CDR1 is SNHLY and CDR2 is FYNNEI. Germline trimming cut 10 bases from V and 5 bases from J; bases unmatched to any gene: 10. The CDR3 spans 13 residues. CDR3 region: CATNADRSTEAFF. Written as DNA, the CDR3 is TGTGCCACCAACGCGGACAGGAGTACTGAAGCTTTCTTT.

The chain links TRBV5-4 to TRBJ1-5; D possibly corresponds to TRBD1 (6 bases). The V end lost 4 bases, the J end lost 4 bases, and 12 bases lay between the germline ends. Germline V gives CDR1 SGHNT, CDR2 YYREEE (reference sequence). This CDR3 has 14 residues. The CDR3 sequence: CASSRDIENQPQHF. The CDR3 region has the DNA TGTGCCAGCAGCCGGGACATAGAAAATCAGCCCCAGCATTTT.

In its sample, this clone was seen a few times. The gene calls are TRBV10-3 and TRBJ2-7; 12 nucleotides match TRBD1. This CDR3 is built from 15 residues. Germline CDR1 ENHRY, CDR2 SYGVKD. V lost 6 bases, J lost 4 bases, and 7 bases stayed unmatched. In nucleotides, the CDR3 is TGTGCCATCAGATCGGGACAGGGGGCTTATTACGAGCAGTACTTC. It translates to CAIRSGQGAYYEQYF.

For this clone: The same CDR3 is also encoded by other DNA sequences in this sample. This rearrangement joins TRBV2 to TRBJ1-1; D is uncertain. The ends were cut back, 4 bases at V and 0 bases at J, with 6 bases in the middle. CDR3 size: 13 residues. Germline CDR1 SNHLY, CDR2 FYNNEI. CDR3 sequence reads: CASSAGVNTEAFF. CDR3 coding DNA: TGTGCCAGCAGTGCGGGAGTGAACACTGAAGCTTTCTTT. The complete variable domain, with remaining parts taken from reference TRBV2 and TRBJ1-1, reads EPEVTQTPSHQVTQMGQEVILRCVPISNHLYFYWYRQILGQKVEFLVSFYNNEISEKSEIFDDQFSVERPDGSNFTLKIRSTKLEDSAMYFCASSAGVNTEAFFGQGTRLTVV.

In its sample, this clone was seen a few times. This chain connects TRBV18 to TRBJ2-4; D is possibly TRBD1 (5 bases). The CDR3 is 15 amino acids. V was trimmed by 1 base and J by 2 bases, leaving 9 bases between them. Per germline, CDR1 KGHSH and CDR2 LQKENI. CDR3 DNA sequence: TGTGCCAGCTCACCACAGGGGCTAACCAAAAACATTCAGTACTTC. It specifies CASSPQGLTKNIQYF.

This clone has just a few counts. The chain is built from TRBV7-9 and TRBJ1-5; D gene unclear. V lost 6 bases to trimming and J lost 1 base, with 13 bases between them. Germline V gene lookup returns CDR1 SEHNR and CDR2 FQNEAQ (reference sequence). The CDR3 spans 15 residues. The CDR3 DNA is TGTGCCAGCAGTCAAGAGGCCACCAGCAATCAGCCCCAGCATTTT. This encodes CASSQEATSNQPQHF.

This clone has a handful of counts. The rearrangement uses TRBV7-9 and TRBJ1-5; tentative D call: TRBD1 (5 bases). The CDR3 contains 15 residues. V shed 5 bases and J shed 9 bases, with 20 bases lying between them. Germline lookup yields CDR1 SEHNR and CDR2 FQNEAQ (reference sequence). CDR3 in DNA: TGTGCCAGCAGCCGGGAGCAGGCGAGGGGTGGGCCCCAGCATTTT. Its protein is CASSREQARGGPQHF.

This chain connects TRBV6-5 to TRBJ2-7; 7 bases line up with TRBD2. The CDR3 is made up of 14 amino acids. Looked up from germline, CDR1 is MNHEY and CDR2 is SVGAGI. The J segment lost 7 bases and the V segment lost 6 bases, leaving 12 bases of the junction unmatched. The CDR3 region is CASSSPGGGREQYF. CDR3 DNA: TGTGCCAGCAGCTCACCAGGCGGGGGAAGGGAGCAGTACTTC.

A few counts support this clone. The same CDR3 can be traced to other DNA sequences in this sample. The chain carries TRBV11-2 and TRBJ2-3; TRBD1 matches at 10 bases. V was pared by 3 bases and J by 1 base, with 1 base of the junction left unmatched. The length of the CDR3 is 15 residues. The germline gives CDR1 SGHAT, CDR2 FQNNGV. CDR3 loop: CASSLGQGRTDTQYF. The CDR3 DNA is TGTGCCAGCAGCTTGGGACAGGGGCGCACAGATACGCAGTATTTT. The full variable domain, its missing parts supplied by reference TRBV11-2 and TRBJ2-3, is EAGVAQSPRYKIIEKRQSVAFWCNPISGHATLYWYQQILGQGPKLLIQFQNNGVVDDSQLPKDRFSAERLKGVDSTLKIQPAKLEDSAVYLCASSLGQGRTDTQYFGPGTRLTVL.

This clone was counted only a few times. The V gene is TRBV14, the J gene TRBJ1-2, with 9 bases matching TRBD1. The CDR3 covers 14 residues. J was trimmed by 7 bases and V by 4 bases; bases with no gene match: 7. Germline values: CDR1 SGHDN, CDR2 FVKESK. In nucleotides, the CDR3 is TGTGCCAGCAGCCGATATATGGACAGGGGTGGCTACACCTTC. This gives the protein CASSRYMDRGGYTF.

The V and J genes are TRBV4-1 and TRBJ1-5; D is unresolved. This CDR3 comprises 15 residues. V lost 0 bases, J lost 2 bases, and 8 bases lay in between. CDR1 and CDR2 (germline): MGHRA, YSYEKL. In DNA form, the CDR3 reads TGCGCCAGCAGCCAAGAGGAAGGAGGCAATCAGCCCCAGCATTTT. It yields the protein CASSQEEGGNQPQHF.

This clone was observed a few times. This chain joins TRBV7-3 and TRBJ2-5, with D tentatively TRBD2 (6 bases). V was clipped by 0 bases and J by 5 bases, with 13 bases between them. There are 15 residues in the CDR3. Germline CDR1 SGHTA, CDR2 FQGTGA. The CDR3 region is CASSLTSGAVETQYF. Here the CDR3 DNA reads TGTGCCAGCAGCTTAACTAGCGGAGCGGTGGAGACCCAGTACTTC. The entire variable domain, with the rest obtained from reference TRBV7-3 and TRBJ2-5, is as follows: GAGVSQTPSNKVTEKGKYVELRCDPISGHTALYWYRQSLGQGPEFLIYFQGTGAADDSGLPNDRFFAVRPEGSVSTLKIQRTERGDSAVYLCASSLTSGAVETQYFGPGTRLLVL.

The CDR3 loop is CASSVRDRGLPQHF. For the CDR3, the DNA is TGTGCCAGTAGTGTCCGGGACAGGGGGTTGCCCCAGCATTTT. The gene calls are TRBV19 and TRBJ1-5; 11 bases agree with TRBD1. Unmatched junction bases numbered 6, after V lost 5 bases and J lost 9 bases. The CDR3 covers 14 residues. CDR1 LNHDA and CDR2 SQIVND come from the germline V gene (reference sequence). The full variable domain, completed using reference TRBV19 and TRBJ1-5, is DGGITQSPKYLFRKEGQNVTLSCEQNLNHDAMYWYRQDPGQGLRLIYYSQIVNDFQKGDIAEGYSVSREKKESFPLTVTSAQKNPTAFYLCASSVRDRGLPQHFGDGTRLSIL.

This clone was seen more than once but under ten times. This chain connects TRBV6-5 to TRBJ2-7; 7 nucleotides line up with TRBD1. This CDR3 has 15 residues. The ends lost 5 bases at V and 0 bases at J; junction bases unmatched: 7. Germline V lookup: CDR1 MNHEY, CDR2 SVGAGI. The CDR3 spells CASSRSGTDSYEQYF. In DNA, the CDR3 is TGTGCCAGCAGTCGATCCGGGACAGACTCCTACGAGCAGTACTTC.

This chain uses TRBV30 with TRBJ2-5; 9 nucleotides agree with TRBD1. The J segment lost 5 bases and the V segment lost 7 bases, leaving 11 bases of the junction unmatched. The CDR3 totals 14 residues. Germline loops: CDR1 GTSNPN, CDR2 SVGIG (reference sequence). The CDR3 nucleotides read TGTGCCTCCTCAAACAGGGGGCGGTGGGAGACCCAGTACTTC. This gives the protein CASSNRGRWETQYF.

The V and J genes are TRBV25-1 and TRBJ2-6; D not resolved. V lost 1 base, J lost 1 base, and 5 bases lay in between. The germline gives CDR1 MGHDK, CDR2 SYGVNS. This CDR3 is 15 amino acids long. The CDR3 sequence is CASSEWSSGANVLTF. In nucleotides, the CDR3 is TGTGCCAGCAGTGAATGGAGTTCTGGGGCCAACGTCCTGACTTTC.